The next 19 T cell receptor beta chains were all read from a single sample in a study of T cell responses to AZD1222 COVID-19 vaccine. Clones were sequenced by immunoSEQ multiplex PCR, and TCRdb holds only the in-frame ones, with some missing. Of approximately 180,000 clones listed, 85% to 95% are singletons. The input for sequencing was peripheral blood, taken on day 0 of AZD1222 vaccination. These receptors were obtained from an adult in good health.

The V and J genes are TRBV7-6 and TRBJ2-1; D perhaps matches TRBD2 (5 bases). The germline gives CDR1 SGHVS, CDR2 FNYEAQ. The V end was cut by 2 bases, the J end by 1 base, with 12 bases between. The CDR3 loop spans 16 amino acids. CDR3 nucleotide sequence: TGTGCCAGCAGCTTAACTAGTGAGAATTCCTACAATGAGCAGTTCTTC. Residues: CASSLTSENSYNEQFF.

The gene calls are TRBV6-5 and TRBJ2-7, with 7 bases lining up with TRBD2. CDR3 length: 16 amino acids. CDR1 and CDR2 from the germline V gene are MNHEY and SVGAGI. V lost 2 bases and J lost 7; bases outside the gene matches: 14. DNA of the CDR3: TGTGCCAGCAGTTACGCGCCTAGCGGAGTGGCCTGGGAGCAGTACTTC. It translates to CASSYAPSGVAWEQYF.

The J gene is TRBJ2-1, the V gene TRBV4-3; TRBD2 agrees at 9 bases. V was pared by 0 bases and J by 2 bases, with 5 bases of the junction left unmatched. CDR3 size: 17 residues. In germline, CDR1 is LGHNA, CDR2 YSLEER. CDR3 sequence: CASSQESGGPAYNEQFF. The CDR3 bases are TGCGCCAGCAGCCAAGAGAGCGGGGGGCCTGCCTACAATGAGCAGTTCTTC.

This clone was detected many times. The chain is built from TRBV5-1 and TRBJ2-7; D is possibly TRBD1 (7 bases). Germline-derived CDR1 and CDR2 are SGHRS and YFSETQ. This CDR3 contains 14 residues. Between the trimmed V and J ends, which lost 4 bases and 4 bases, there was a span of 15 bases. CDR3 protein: CASSPRQGGYEQYF. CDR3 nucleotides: TGCGCCAGCAGCCCCCGACAGGGAGGATACGAGCAGTACTTC.

CDR3 nucleotide sequence: TGTGCCAGCAGCAAGGCAGGGAGGGCAGTAACCGGGGAGCTGTTTTTT. Its protein product is CASSKAGRAVTGELFF. The V and J genes are TRBV5-4 and TRBJ2-2, with TRBD2 matching over 7 bases. V lost 4 bases, J lost 5 bases, and 11 bases stayed unmatched. Looked up from germline, CDR1 is SGHNT and CDR2 is YYREEE (reference sequence). This CDR3 spans 16 amino acids.

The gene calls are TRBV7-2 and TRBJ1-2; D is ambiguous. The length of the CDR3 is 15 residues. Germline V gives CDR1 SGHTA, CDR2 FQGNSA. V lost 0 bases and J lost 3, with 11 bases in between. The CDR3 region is CASSLANAADYGYTF. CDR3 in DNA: TGTGCCAGCAGCTTAGCGAACGCAGCGGACTATGGCTACACCTTC.

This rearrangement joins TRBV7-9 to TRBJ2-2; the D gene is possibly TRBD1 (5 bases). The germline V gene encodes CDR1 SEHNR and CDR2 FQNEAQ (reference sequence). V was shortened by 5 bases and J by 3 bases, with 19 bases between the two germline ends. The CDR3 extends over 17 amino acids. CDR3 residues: CASSPHFQGEDTGELFF. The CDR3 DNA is TGTGCCAGCAGCCCCCATTTCCAGGGCGAAGACACCGGGGAGCTGTTTTTT.

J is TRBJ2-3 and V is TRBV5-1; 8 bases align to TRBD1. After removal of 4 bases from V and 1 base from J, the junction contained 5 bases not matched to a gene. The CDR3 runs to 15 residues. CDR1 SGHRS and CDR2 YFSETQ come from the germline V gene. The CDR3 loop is CASSPGQGRTDTQYF. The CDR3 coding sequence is TGCGCCAGCAGCCCAGGACAGGGTCGCACAGATACGCAGTATTTT.

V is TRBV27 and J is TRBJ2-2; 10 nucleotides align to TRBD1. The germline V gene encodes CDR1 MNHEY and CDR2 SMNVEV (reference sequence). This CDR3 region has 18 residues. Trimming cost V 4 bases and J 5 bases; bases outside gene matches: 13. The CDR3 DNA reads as TGTGCCAGCAGTTCCAAACCACGGGACAGGGGTTGGACCGGGGAGCTGTTTTTT. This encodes CASSSKPRDRGWTGELFF.

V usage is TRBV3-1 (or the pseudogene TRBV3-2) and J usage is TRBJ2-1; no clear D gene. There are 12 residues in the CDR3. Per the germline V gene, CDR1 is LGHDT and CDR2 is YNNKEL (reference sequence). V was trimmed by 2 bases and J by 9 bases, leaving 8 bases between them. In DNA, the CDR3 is TGTGCCAGCAGCCAATCCTATTTTGAGCAGTTCTTC. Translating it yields CASSQSYFEQFF.

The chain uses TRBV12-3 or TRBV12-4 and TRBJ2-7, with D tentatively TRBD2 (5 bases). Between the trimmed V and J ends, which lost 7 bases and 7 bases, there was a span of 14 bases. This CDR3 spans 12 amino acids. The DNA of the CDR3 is TGTGCCAGCACCCGTGATCGGGGTGAGCAGTACTTC. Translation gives CASTRDRGEQYF.

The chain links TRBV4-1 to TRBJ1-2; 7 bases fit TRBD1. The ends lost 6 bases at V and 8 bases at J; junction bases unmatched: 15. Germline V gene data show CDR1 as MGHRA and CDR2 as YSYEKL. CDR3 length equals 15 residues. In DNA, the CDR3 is TGCGCCAGCAGTCCAGACGAGGGGGCGCATCGGGGCTACACCTTC. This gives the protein CASSPDEGAHRGYTF.

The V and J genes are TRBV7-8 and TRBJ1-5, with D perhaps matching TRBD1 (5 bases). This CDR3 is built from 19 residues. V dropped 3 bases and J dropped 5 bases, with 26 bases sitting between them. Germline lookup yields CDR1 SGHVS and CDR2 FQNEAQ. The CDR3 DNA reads TGTGCCAGCAGCTTTATCAAGGGTGGGGGGATACCTGGGTATCAGCCCCAGCATTTT. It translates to CASSFIKGGGIPGYQPQHF.

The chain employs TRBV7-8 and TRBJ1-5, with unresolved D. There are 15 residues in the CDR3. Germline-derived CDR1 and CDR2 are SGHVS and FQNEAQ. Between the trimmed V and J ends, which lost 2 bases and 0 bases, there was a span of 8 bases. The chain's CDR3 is CASSLSVASNQPQHF. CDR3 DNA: TGTGCCAGCAGCTTAAGCGTGGCTAGCAATCAGCCCCAGCATTTT. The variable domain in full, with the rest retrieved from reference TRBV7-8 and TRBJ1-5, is GAGVSQSPRYKVAKRGQDVALRCDPISGHVSLFWYQQALGQGPEFLTYFQNEAQLDKSGLPSDRFFAERPEGSVSTLKIQRTQQEDSAVYLCASSLSVASNQPQHFGDGTRLSIL.

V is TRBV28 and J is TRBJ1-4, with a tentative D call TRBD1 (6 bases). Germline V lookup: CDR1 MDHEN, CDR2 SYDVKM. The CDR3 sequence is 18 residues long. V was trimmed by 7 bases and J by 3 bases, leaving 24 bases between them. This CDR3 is CASIPPQGIGGPNEKLFF. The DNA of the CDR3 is TGTGCCAGCATTCCTCCCCAGGGGATTGGGGGGCCTAATGAAAAACTGTTTTTT.

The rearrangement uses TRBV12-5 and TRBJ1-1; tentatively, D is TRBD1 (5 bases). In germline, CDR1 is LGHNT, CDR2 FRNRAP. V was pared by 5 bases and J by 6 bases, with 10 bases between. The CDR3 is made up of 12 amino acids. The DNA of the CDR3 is TGTGCTAGTGGTCTCGACAGCTCTGAAGCTTTCTTT. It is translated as CASGLDSSEAFF.

CDR3 protein: CSASKGGLRTGELFF. The CDR3 coding sequence is TGCAGCGCGTCAAAGGGGGGCCTGAGGACCGGGGAGCTGTTTTTT. This sequence joins TRBV29-1 and TRBJ2-2; D may match TRBD1 or TRBD2 (6 bases each). V dropped 7 bases and J dropped 5 bases, with 20 bases sitting between them. The CDR3 is 15 residues long. Germline CDR1 is SQVTM and CDR2 is ANQGSEA.

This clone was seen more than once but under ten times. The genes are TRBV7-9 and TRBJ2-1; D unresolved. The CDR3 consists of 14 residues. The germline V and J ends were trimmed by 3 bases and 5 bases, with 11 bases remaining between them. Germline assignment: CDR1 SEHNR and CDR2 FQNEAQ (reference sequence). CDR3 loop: CASSFYSTNNEQFF. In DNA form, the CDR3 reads TGTGCCAGCAGCTTCTACTCTACCAACAATGAGCAGTTCTTC.

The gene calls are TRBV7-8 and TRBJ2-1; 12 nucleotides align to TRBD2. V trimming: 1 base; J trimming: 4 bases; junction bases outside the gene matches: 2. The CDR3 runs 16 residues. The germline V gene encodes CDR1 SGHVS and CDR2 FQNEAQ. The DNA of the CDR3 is TGTGCCAGCAGCTTAGAACTAGCGGGAGGATACAATGAGCAGTTCTTC. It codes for CASSLELAGGYNEQFF.